This TCR beta chain was observed in a study of PD-1 blockade in classical Hodgkin lymphoma. Study-wide results and limits: For complete responders, baseline diversity was comparable to that of newly diagnosed patients. Baseline TCR diversity was reportedly lower in newly diagnosed patients than in healthy donors. It was reported as lower still in relapsed/refractory patients. Possible causes of repertoire differences, disease activity or prior therapy, remain undefined.

All patients relapsed after autologous stem cell transplantation, and brentuximab vedotin exposure varied. CDR3 length: 13 amino acids. Germline-derived CDR1 and CDR2 are SEHNR and FQNEAQ (reference sequence). V was trimmed by 5 bases and J by 5 bases, leaving 11 bases between them. This table comes from immunoSEQ multiplex PCR, and its TCRdb copy is limited to in-frame clones, with some not included. The table lists nearly 100,000 clones, approximately 88% of them singletons. On this clone itself: No antigen is known for it. The sample carries other DNA sequences with the same CDR3.

V and J are TRBV7-9 and TRBJ2-3; D is unclear. The clonotype originates from a human donor with classical Hodgkin lymphoma. Sequencing was performed on peripheral blood mononuclear cells (PBMCs), taken at baseline. Here the CDR3 DNA reads TGTGCCAGCAGCCTGGGGTGGAGAGATACGCAGTATTTT. This translates into CASSLGWRDTQYF.